The next 24 T cell receptor beta chains were all read from a single sample in a study of blood T cell repertoires in COVID-19. Assay used: immunoSEQ multiplex PCR; TCRdb lists only in-frame clones, some missing. The top ten hold roughly 3.9% of the sample, which has some 340,000 clones, roughly 90% seen once. The source material was PBMCs or T cells enriched from blood (not recorded which). The receptors originated from a woman aged 25 to 39 who had been exposed to COVID-19.

This clone is termed medium-sized (0.01 to 0.1%). The chain uses TRBV10-2 and TRBJ1-6; no clear D gene. The CDR3 has 16 amino acids. Trimming took off 3 bases at V and 3 bases at J, with 12 bases between the two ends. Germline CDR1 reads WSHSY; CDR2 reads SAAADI. The DNA for the CDR3 is TGCGCCAGCAGTGATAGAGAAGTTCTCTATAATTCACCCCTCCACTTT. Amino acid sequence: CASSDREVLYNSPLHF.

The chain uses TRBV13 and TRBJ2-1, with 7 bases fitting TRBD1. The trim removed 1 base at V and 4 bases at J, leaving 13 bases unmatched. Germline assignment: CDR1 PRHDT and CDR2 FYEKMQ (reference sequence). This CDR3 region has 18 residues. CDR3 nucleotides: TGTGCCAGCAGCTTAGTCTTATTCGGACAGGATGGATACAATGAGCAGTTCTTC. Residues: CASSLVLFGQDGYNEQFF.

This clone came up once. The chain links TRBV9 to TRBJ1-1, with 10 positions matching TRBD1. CDR1 and CDR2 from the germline V gene are SGDLS and YYNGEE. The V gene end was trimmed by 3 bases and the J gene end by 5 bases; junction bases not matched to a gene: 7. The CDR3 totals 15 residues. The CDR3 reads CASSARQGAWTEAFF. In DNA form, the CDR3 reads TGTGCCAGCAGCGCAAGACAGGGGGCATGGACTGAAGCTTTCTTT. Filled out from reference TRBV9 and TRBJ1-1, the complete variable domain reads DSGVTQTPKHLITATGQRVTLRCSPRSGDLSVYWYQQSLDQGLQFLIQYYNGEERAKGNILERFSAQQFPDLHSELNLSSLELGDSALYFCASSARQGAWTEAFFGQGTRLTVV.

The CDR3 nucleotides are TGTGCCAGCAGCCAAGGGGACAGGCCCTACTTC. Residues: CASSQGDRPYF. The rearrangement uses TRBV3-1 (or the pseudogene TRBV3-2) and TRBJ2-7, with 8 bases aligning to TRBD1. The germline V gene encodes CDR1 LGHDT and CDR2 YNNKEL (reference sequence). The J segment lost 13 bases and the V segment lost 1 base, leaving 3 bases of the junction unmatched. The CDR3 is 11 residues long.

This sequence joins TRBV24-1 and TRBJ2-2; 15 bases are a match to TRBD2. Germline CDR1 reads KGHDR; CDR2 reads SFDVKD. Trimming removed 5 bases from V and 5 bases from J; junction bases left unmatched: 8. The CDR3 is 18 amino acids. The CDR3 DNA reads as TGTGCCACCAGTGCGTTGGCCGGGACTAGCGGGGGGACCGGGGAGCTGTTTTTT. Translated: CATSALAGTSGGTGELFF.

This clone was found a few times. The chain joins TRBV29-1 to TRBJ2-5; 8 bases match TRBD2. There are 14 residues in the CDR3. V was pared by 8 bases and J by 5 bases, with 13 bases of the junction left unmatched. Germline CDR1 reads SQVTM; CDR2 reads ANQGSEA. CDR3 in DNA: TGCAGCCTTAATCCGGGACTAGGGCGGGAGACCCAGTACTTC. It encodes CSLNPGLGRETQYF.

The table lists this clone with a few counts. V gene TRBV18 combines with J gene TRBJ2-7; TRBD1 agrees at 8 bases. The CDR3 has 13 amino acids. Germline V gene data show CDR1 as KGHSH and CDR2 as LQKENI. Trimming took 5 bases from V and 4 from J; bases not matched to a gene: 4. The CDR3 sequence is CASSGQGVYEQYF. The CDR3 DNA reads TGTGCCAGCTCAGGACAGGGAGTTTACGAGCAGTACTTC. Full variable domain (outside the CDR3, taken from reference TRBV18 and TRBJ2-7): NAGVMQNPRHLVRRRGQEARLRCSPMKGHSHVYWYRQLPEEGLKFMVYLQKENIIDESGMPKERFSAEFPKEGPSILRIQQVVRGDSAAYFCASSGQGVYEQYFGPGTRLTVT.

The CDR3 DNA follows: TGTGCCAGCAGATCTACAGGGTATGGCTACACCTTC. Its translation: CASRSTGYGYTF. The V gene is TRBV12-3 or TRBV12-4, the J gene TRBJ1-2; TRBD1 is a possible D gene (6 bases). The CDR3 consists of 12 residues. Trimming stripped 6 bases from V and 5 bases from J, with 10 bases between.

In this sample, this clone turned up a few times. The CDR3 here is CASSFIGARDTQYF. CDR3 sequence (DNA): TGCGCCAGCAGCTTCATAGGAGCTCGGGATACGCAGTATTTT. This chain connects TRBV5-1 to TRBJ2-3; D not certain. Trimming left V 2 bases short and J 6 bases short, with 13 bases between. CDR1 and CDR2 from the germline V gene are SGHRS and YFSETQ. CDR3 size: 14 residues.

The chain employs TRBV5-1 and TRBJ1-2, with no clear D. The germline V and J ends were trimmed by 3 bases and 8 bases, with 8 bases remaining between them. Germline lookup yields CDR1 SGHRS and CDR2 YFSETQ. The length of the CDR3 is 11 residues. The CDR3 DNA reads as TGCGCCAGCAGCTCCGGACTCGGCTACACCTTC. Its protein product is CASSSGLGYTF.

The V gene is TRBV11-2, the J gene TRBJ1-6; no reliable D call. Trimming stripped 2 bases from V and 9 bases from J, with 5 bases between. Per the germline V gene, CDR1 is SGHAT and CDR2 is FQNNGV. CDR3 length: 12 amino acids. The CDR3, as DNA: TGTGCCAGCAGCTTACCTCCTTCACCCCTCCACTTT. Translated: CASSLPPSPLHF.

The V and J genes are TRBV5-1 and TRBJ1-2; TRBD1 is a possible D gene (5 bases). Per germline, CDR1 SGHRS and CDR2 YFSETQ. Trimming shortened V by 0 bases and J by 7 bases, and 16 bases separated the two germline ends. The CDR3 runs 15 residues. DNA of the CDR3: TGCGCCAGCAGCTTGGCCATGGTACAGGACGGTGGCTACACCTTC. This sequence encodes CASSLAMVQDGGYTF. The full variable domain, rest sourced from reference TRBV5-1 and TRBJ1-2, is KAGVTQTPRYLIKTRGQQVTLSCSPISGHRSVSWYQQTPGQGLQFLFEYFSETQRNKGNFPGRFSGRQFSNSRSEMNVSTLELGDSALYLCASSLAMVQDGGYTFGSGTRLTVV.

This clone was picked up a small number of times. The CDR3: CASSPGTGVEYTEAFF. Here the CDR3 DNA reads TGTGCCAGTAGTCCAGGGACAGGGGTGGAGTACACTGAAGCTTTCTTT. J is TRBJ1-1 and V is TRBV19; 10 positions match TRBD1. This CDR3 has 16 residues. Trimming cost V 5 bases and J 3 bases; bases outside gene matches: 9. Germline V gives CDR1 LNHDA, CDR2 SQIVND (reference sequence).

The V call is TRBV5-1, the J call TRBJ2-2, with 9 positions matching TRBD1. The CDR3 loop spans 16 amino acids. J gave up 8 bases and V 0 bases, and 8 bases lay outside the gene matches. Germline V gives CDR1 SGHRS, CDR2 YFSETQ. The CDR3 DNA sequence: TGCGCCAGCAGCTTGGTCACAGGGGGCGCATCTGGGGAGCTGTTTTTT. Its translation is CASSLVTGGASGELFF.

The V and J genes are TRBV5-1 and TRBJ1-4, with unresolved D. Germline lookup yields CDR1 SGHRS and CDR2 YFSETQ. Trimming took off 0 bases at V and 8 bases at J, with 11 bases between the two ends. This CDR3 comprises 14 residues. The CDR3: CASSLVNRREKLFF. As DNA, the CDR3 is TGCGCCAGCAGCTTGGTGAACCGGAGGGAAAAACTGTTTTTT.

The chain employs TRBV29-1 and TRBJ2-7; tentatively, D is TRBD2 (6 bases). V shed 6 bases and J shed 0 bases, with 12 bases lying between them. The V gene's germline CDR1 is SQVTM and CDR2 ANQGSEA. This CDR3 has 13 residues. This CDR3 is CSVFWDSSYEQYF. The CDR3 nucleotides read TGCAGCGTCTTCTGGGACTCCTCCTACGAGCAGTACTTC.

In this sample, this clone turned up a few times. The V and J genes are TRBV6-2 or TRBV6-3 and TRBJ1-1, with a possible D match to TRBD1 (5 bases). This CDR3 is 17 amino acids long. The V and J ends lost 0 bases and 4 bases respectively, with 18 bases between them. Germline V CDR1 and CDR2: MNHEY, SVGEGT. The CDR3 bases are TGTGCCAGCAGTTACTCCACCAGGGAATTTGGAGCCACTGAAGCTTTCTTT. This translates into CASSYSTREFGATEAFF.

This chain links TRBV4-3 with TRBJ1-2; D not certain. The CDR3 spans 14 residues. Germline loops: CDR1 LGHNA, CDR2 YSLEER. V was cut by 0 bases and J by 7 bases, with 12 bases left in between. CDR3 loop: CASSQDMGQSGYTF. The CDR3 coding sequence is TGCGCCAGCAGCCAAGATATGGGCCAGTCTGGCTACACCTTC.

The rearrangement uses TRBV10-3 and TRBJ2-7, with D perhaps matching TRBD1 (6 bases). CDR1 and CDR2 (germline): ENHRY, SYGVKD. V lost 10 bases to trimming and J lost 3 bases, with 10 bases between them. The CDR3 has 11 amino acids. CDR3 residues: CATRDNYEQYF. The CDR3 DNA follows: TGTGCCACCAGGGACAACTACGAGCAGTACTTC.

The chain links TRBV7-6 to TRBJ2-5; D is possibly TRBD1 (6 bases). CDR1 is SGHVS, CDR2 FNYEAQ, per germline. The CDR3 consists of 15 residues. The V and J ends lost 1 base and 5 bases respectively, with 14 bases between them. DNA for the CDR3: TGTGCCAGCAGCTTAGGCGACAGGATTGGGGAGACCCAGTACTTC. It encodes CASSLGDRIGETQYF.

This chain uses TRBV7-8 with TRBJ1-5, with D possibly matching TRBD1 (5 bases). CDR1 is SGHVS and CDR2 is FQNEAQ in the germline V gene. The germline V and J ends were trimmed by 1 base and 2 bases, with 15 bases remaining between them. The CDR3 is made up of 17 amino acids. CDR3 loop: CASSLGGESLGNQPQHF. DNA of the CDR3: TGTGCCAGCAGCTTAGGGGGGGAGAGTTTGGGCAATCAGCCCCAGCATTTT.

The chain combines TRBV2 with TRBJ1-1; 7 positions agree with TRBD1. Germline lookup yields CDR1 SNHLY and CDR2 FYNNEI. V lost 6 bases, J lost 1 base, and 5 bases stayed unmatched. The CDR3 runs to 14 residues. The CDR3 sequence is CASRGHRGNTEAFF. Written as DNA, the CDR3 is TGTGCCAGCAGGGGCCACAGGGGGAACACTGAAGCTTTCTTT. Drawing the rest from reference TRBV2 and TRBJ1-1, the complete variable domain is EPEVTQTPSHQVTQMGQEVILRCVPISNHLYFYWYRQILGQKVEFLVSFYNNEISEKSEIFDDQFSVERPDGSNFTLKIRSTKLEDSAMYFCASRGHRGNTEAFFGQGTRLTVV.

The V gene is TRBV30, the J gene TRBJ1-1; TRBD1 matches at 7 bases. The V and J ends lost 0 bases and 2 bases, in that order; junction bases with no gene match: 6. Germline V gene lookup returns CDR1 GTSNPN and CDR2 SVGIG (reference sequence). The CDR3 runs 15 residues. CDR3 sequence (DNA): TGTGCCTGGAGTGTACGAGGACAGGTCAACACTGAAGCTTTCTTT. It encodes CAWSVRGQVNTEAFF. Together with reference TRBV30 and TRBJ1-1, the CDR3 gives the full variable domain: SQTIHQWPATLVQPVGSPLSLECTVEGTSNPNLYWYRQAAGRGLQLLFYSVGIGQISSEVPQNLSASRPQDRQFILSSKKLLLSDSGFYLCAWSVRGQVNTEAFFGQGTRLTVV.

V gene TRBV7-9 combines with J gene TRBJ2-6; D is possibly TRBD1 (6 bases). CDR3 length: 15 residues. Germline CDR1 reads SEHNR; CDR2 reads FQNEAQ (reference sequence). V was trimmed by 5 bases and J by 2 bases, leaving 10 bases between them. CDR3 in amino acids: CASSHRVPGANVLTF. The CDR3 nucleotides read TGTGCCAGCAGCCACAGGGTTCCTGGGGCCAACGTCCTGACTTTC.